The T cell receptor (beta chain) under discussion was sequenced for a study of graft-versus-host responses after intestinal transplantation. The table came from immunoSEQ multiplex PCR; TCRdb's copy has only in-frame clones and leaves some out. The profile shows 62,000 or so clones, around nine tenths of them singletons. V lost 5 bases and J lost 1, with 8 bases in between. The CDR3 is 13 amino acids. The germline gives CDR1 ENHRY, CDR2 SYGVKD. With respect to this clone: As yet, its antigen is unknown.

Study-level points and caveats: Recipient marrow showed GvH clones, some seen first in ileum or blood. Circulating GvH clones peaking coincided with falling HvG clones soon after transplant.

The sequence derives from a human patient who received an intestinal transplant, so some T cells may come from the graft donor. The chain carries TRBV10-3 and TRBJ1-1, with D uncertain. Specimen: PBMCs, collected 26 days after transplant. The CDR3 region has the DNA TGTGCCATCAGTTCTCTCCCGAACACTGAAGCTTTCTTT. Its translation: CAISSLPNTEAFF.